This T cell receptor beta chain came from a study of OX40 agonist ivuxolimab in advanced cancers. Study at large: Patients were treated with intravenous ivuxolimab, dosed at 0.01 to 10 mg/kg and infused every 2 weeks. It was permissible to have had prior anti-PD-1, anti-PD-L1 or anti-CTLA-4 therapy, and approximately 41% had some. Points from the study as a whole: Blood T cells, both CD4+ and CD8+, expanded clonally by week 6 at 0.1 to 3.0 mg/kg.

Patients were ruled out by autoimmune disease history or systemic immunosuppression. Data came from immunoSEQ multiplex PCR; TCRdb stores just in-frame clones and leaves some out. The data show about 88,000 clones, with 70% to 90% seen just once and less than 5% held by the top ten. V gave up 1 base and J gave up 7 bases, with 13 bases separating them. The length of the CDR3 is 14 residues. Germline CDR1 reads LNHDA; CDR2 reads SQIVND (reference sequence). This clone is a singleton in its sample. Antigen unknown. This TCR came from an adult with an advanced solid tumor such as melanoma, head and neck, liver or kidney cancer. The sample in question was CD4+ or CD8+ T cells sorted from blood, obtained in a trial of the OX40 agonist ivuxolimab. V and J are TRBV19 and TRBJ1-1; D remains ambiguous. The CDR3 DNA reads as TGTGCCAGTAGTATAGTCGGAGGAAAGGATGAAGCTTTCTTT. Translation gives CASSIVGGKDEAFF.